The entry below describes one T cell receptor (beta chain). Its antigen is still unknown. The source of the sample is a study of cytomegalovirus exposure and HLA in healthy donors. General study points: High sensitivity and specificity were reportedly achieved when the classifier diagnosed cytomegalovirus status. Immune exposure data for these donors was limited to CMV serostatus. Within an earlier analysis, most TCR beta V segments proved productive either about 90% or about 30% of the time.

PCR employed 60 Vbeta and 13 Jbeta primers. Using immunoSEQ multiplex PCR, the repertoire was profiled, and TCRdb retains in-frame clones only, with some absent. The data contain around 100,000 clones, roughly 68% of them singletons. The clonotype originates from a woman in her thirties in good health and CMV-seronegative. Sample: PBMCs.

The CDR3 spells CASSQDPGSSYEQYF. The CDR3 bases are TGTGCCAGCAGCCAAGATCCGGGTTCCTCCTACGAGCAGTACTTC. The V and J genes are TRBV4-2 and TRBJ2-7, with D unclear. The germline V and J ends were trimmed by 0 bases and 0 bases, with 9 bases remaining between them. The CDR3 length is 15 residues. CDR1 and CDR2 (germline): LGHNA, YNFKEQ.